Listed here are 25 T cell receptor beta chains from one sample, sequenced in a study of T cells in Graves' hyperthyroidism and ophthalmopathy (dated 2019 in TCRdb). Library method: multiplex PCR. TCRdb shows the sequencer as Illumina HiSeq 2000. TCR beta CDR3 regions were amplified from RNA transcripts. The first round of RT-PCR for the TCR CDR3 was performed with the HTBI primer set and the Qiagen OneStep RT-PCR kit. TCRdb redid the processing of the public reads, applying fastp at Q25 and MiXCR, and retained in-frame beta chains. One record per CDR3 amino acid sequence lists the most common genes and DNA. Here the sample has 300,000 to 450,000 distinct CDR3 sequences; 11% to 15% occur a single time. The ten biggest clones cover 9.5% to 11% of the sample. The sequencing sample was made of blood. The receptors originated from a woman in her fifties or sixties with Graves' hyperthyroidism.

This clonotype was recorded a few times. A much larger clonotype is one base distant, so this may be a read error. J is TRBJ2-1 and V is TRBV7-3, with D perhaps TRBD1 (6 bases). V lost 3 bases and J 9 bases, leaving 15 bases between the germline ends. This CDR3 spans 14 amino acids. CDR1 and CDR2 (germline): SGHTA, FQGTGA. The CDR3 DNA sequence: TGTGCCAGCAGCTTCAATCTGACCAGGGGTGAGCAGTTCTTC. Translation gives CASSFNLTRGEQFF.

This clonotype was counted at least ten times. This chain joins TRBV11-2 and TRBJ1-4; no firm D call. The CDR3 consists of 18 residues. Trimming cost V 0 bases and J 6 bases, with 20 bases left between them. Germline CDR1 is SGHAT and CDR2 is FQNNGV. The CDR3 coding sequence is TGTGCCAGCAGCTTAGATCCCCGAAGGACGAGTCCCCATGAAAAACTGTTTTTT. Its translation: CASSLDPRRTSPHEKLFF.

This clonotype was seen many times. The gene calls are TRBV19 and TRBJ1-2; 9 positions agree with TRBD1. J lost 6 bases, V lost 3 bases, and 2 bases had no gene match. The CDR3 loop spans 13 amino acids. Per germline, CDR1 LNHDA and CDR2 SQIVND (reference sequence). As DNA, the CDR3 is TGTGCCAGTAGTATGTGGACAGGGGATGGCTACACCTTC. This translates into CASSMWTGDGYTF.

This clonotype was seen a handful of times. This chain links TRBV29-1 with TRBJ2-1; D unclear. The CDR3 consists of 15 residues. Germline V CDR1 and CDR2: SQVTM, ANQGSEA. Trimming took 4 bases from V and 6 from J, leaving 19 bases between them. Written as DNA, the CDR3 is TGCAGCGTTGCAGGTCTCGAAGGGCACTTCAATGAGCAGTTCTTC. It codes for CSVAGLEGHFNEQFF.

This clonotype was counted ten times or more. V usage is TRBV5-1 and J usage is TRBJ2-7, with 8 bases aligning to TRBD1. Trimming took 2 bases from V and 4 from J; bases not matched to a gene: 8. Germline CDR1 SGHRS, CDR2 YFSETQ. The CDR3 runs 15 residues. The CDR3 DNA is TGCGCCAGCAGCTTTACCGGGACAGGCGTGTACGAGCAGTACTTC. Amino acid sequence: CASSFTGTGVYEQYF.

This clonotype was seen a few times. The chain couples TRBV7-2 to TRBJ1-3; no definite D call. V was pared by 1 base and J by 2 bases, with 9 bases between. Germline V gene data show CDR1 as SGHTA and CDR2 as FQGNSA. This CDR3 region has 15 residues. CDR3 bases: TGTGCCAGCAGCTTAGTTGGTGGGCCTGGAAACACCATATATTTT. Its protein product is CASSLVGGPGNTIYF.

This clonotype was seen many times. The chain links TRBV12-3 or TRBV12-4 to TRBJ2-1; TRBD1 aligns across 7 bases. Germline trimming cut 7 bases from V and 2 bases from J; bases unmatched to any gene: 8. CDR3 length: 15 residues. The CDR3 loop is CASTPGQDAYNEQFF. The CDR3 nucleotides are TGTGCCAGCACCCCCGGACAGGATGCCTACAATGAGCAGTTCTTC.

As to this clonotype: A much bigger clone sits one base away, suggesting this may be a read error. V gene TRBV4-1 combines with J gene TRBJ2-2; D might be TRBD1 or TRBD2, each matching 6 bases. The CDR3 sequence is 17 residues long. CDR1 is MGHRA and CDR2 is YSYEKL in the germline V gene. The V and J ends lost 1 base and 3 bases respectively, with 15 bases between them. Written as DNA, the CDR3 is TGCGCCAGCAGCCAAGTACTTGGGGGGCTGCACACCGGGGAGCTGTTTTTT. It codes for CASSQVLGGLHTGELFF.

The table lists this clonotype with many counts. This chain links TRBV11-2 with TRBJ2-1; a weak D match, TRBD1 (5 bases). This CDR3 comprises 15 residues. Trimming stripped 1 base from V and 0 bases from J, with 7 bases between. CDR1 is SGHAT and CDR2 is FQNNGV in the germline V gene. CDR3 amino acids: CASSLGGISYNEQFF. The CDR3 nucleotides read TGTGCCAGCAGCTTAGGGGGCATCTCCTACAATGAGCAGTTCTTC.

The gene calls are TRBV15 and TRBJ2-4; D gene ambiguous. Trimming took off 1 base at V and 0 bases at J, with 10 bases between the two ends. The CDR3 covers 16 residues. CDR1 is LNHNV and CDR2 is YYDKDF in the germline V gene (reference sequence). CDR3 sequence: CATSRVPSIAKNIQYF. The CDR3 DNA reads as TGTGCCACCAGCAGAGTCCCTAGTATAGCCAAAAACATTCAGTACTTC.

This clonotype turned up a few times. One base away lies a much larger clone, so this may be a sequencing read error. As DNA, the CDR3 is TGTGCCAGCAGTTTAAGGGTGAGGACTAGCGGGTCCTACTACGAGCAGTTCTTC. This encodes CASSLRVRTSGSYYEQFF. The V call is TRBV28, the J call TRBJ2-1; TRBD2 agrees at 11 bases. The junction had 16 bases not matched to a gene; V was cut back by 2 bases and J by 10 bases. The CDR3 length is 18 residues. Germline V gives CDR1 MDHEN, CDR2 SYDVKM.

This clonotype was counted only a few times. The chain is built from TRBV19 and TRBJ1-2, with 10 bases aligning to TRBD1. The CDR3 is 13 residues long. Germline V gene sequence: CDR1 LNHDA, CDR2 SQIVND (reference sequence). V gave up 5 bases and J gave up 8 bases; unmatched junction bases: 5. This chain's CDR3 is CASSDRGLEGYTF. The CDR3 nucleotides are TGTGCCAGTAGTGACAGGGGGCTGGAGGGCTACACCTTC.

This clonotype has just a few counts. V and J are TRBV24-1 and TRBJ2-7, with a possible D match to TRBD1 (6 bases). The CDR3 runs to 18 residues. V was cut by 0 bases and J by 1 base, with 18 bases left in between. Germline lookup yields CDR1 KGHDR and CDR2 SFDVKD. Written as DNA, the CDR3 is TGTGCCACCAGTGATTTGTCCTCCGGGACACACCATTCCTACGAGCAGTACTTC. As protein: CATSDLSSGTHHSYEQYF.

This clonotype came up many times. The V gene is TRBV2, the J gene TRBJ1-1; D gene unclear. Germline CDR1 SNHLY, CDR2 FYNNEI. Trimming stripped 3 bases from V and 5 bases from J, with 16 bases between. The CDR3 is made up of 15 amino acids. CDR3 DNA: TGTGCCAGCAGTGAGAGGGCGGGCAGGCGGACTGAAGCTTTCTTT. Its protein product is CASSERAGRRTEAFF.

This chain joins TRBV9 and TRBJ1-6; possible D gene TRBD1, 5 bases. CDR3 length: 14 residues. CDR1 and CDR2 (germline): SGDLS, YYNGEE. V lost 5 bases, J lost 5 bases, and 11 bases lay in between. CDR3 loop: CASSDSGDNSPLHF. The CDR3 DNA is TGTGCCAGCAGTGACAGTGGGGATAATTCACCCCTCCACTTT.

The chain is built from TRBV7-8 and TRBJ2-4; D ambiguous. Trimming stripped 5 bases from V and 0 bases from J, with 14 bases between. Germline-derived CDR1 and CDR2 are SGHVS and FQNEAQ. This CDR3 contains 16 residues. The CDR3 region is CASSKLRLLAKNIQYF. The DNA of the CDR3 is TGTGCCAGCAGCAAACTAAGATTGCTAGCCAAAAACATTCAGTACTTC. Full variable domain (remainder filled in from reference TRBV7-8 and TRBJ2-4): GAGVSQSPRYKVAKRGQDVALRCDPISGHVSLFWYQQALGQGPEFLTYFQNEAQLDKSGLPSDRFFAERPEGSVSTLKIQRTQQEDSAVYLCASSKLRLLAKNIQYFGAGTRLSVL.

This clonotype was picked up many times. This rearrangement joins TRBV14 to TRBJ1-5; a possible D gene is TRBD1 (5 bases). CDR3 length equals 14 residues. Trimming removed 1 base at V and 4 bases at J, with 8 bases between. The germline V gene encodes CDR1 SGHDN and CDR2 FVKESK. The CDR3 coding sequence is TGTGCCAGCAGCCAAGGGGGCCCTAATCAGCCCCAGCATTTT. Protein product: CASSQGGPNQPQHF.

In this sample, this clonotype turned up many times. The chain employs TRBV9 and TRBJ2-1; 9 positions match TRBD2. CDR1 is SGDLS, CDR2 YYNGEE, per germline. The CDR3 runs to 14 residues. With V trimmed by 1 base and J by 9 bases, 5 bases remained unmatched. CDR3 sequence (DNA): TGTGCCAGCAGCGTAAGCGGGAGGTTCGGTGAGCAGTTCTTC. Translation: CASSVSGRFGEQFF.

The V call is TRBV7-6, the J call TRBJ2-7; 10 nucleotides match TRBD2. CDR1 and CDR2 (germline): SGHVS, FNYEAQ. V shed 1 base and J 4 bases; nucleotides not matched to a gene: 4. CDR3 size: 15 residues. The CDR3 DNA reads as TGTGCCAGCAGCTTAGTTAGCGGGAGGTTGTACGAGCAGTACTTC. It specifies CASSLVSGRLYEQYF. The whole variable domain, remainder taken from reference TRBV7-6 and TRBJ2-7, is GAGVSQSPRYKVTKRGQDVALRCDPISGHVSLYWYRQALGQGPEFLTYFNYEAQQDKSGLPNDRFSAERPEGSISTLTIQRTEQRDSAMYRCASSLVSGRLYEQYFGPGTRLTVT.

The chain has TRBV19 and TRBJ2-2; D is perhaps TRBD1 (5 bases). V dropped 5 bases and J dropped 4 bases, with 17 bases sitting between them. This CDR3 has 16 residues. Looked up from germline, CDR1 is LNHDA and CDR2 is SQIVND (reference sequence). CDR3 residues: CASSPSVAGFTGELFF. The CDR3 DNA is TGTGCCAGTAGTCCCTCTGTTGCAGGGTTCACCGGGGAGCTGTTTTTT.

The sample holds many counts of this clonotype. The genes are TRBV18 and TRBJ2-3; D is possibly TRBD2 (6 bases). The germline CDR1 and CDR2 sequences are KGHSH and LQKENI. The CDR3 has 15 amino acids. V lost 3 bases and J lost 2, with 12 bases in between. CDR3 loop: CASSPGGIHTDTQYF. The CDR3 DNA follows: TGTGCCAGCTCACCCGGGGGAATCCACACAGATACGCAGTATTTT.

The chain employs TRBV5-1 and TRBJ1-5; 8 bases are shared with TRBD1. The junction had 10 bases not matched to a gene; V was cut back by 7 bases and J by 4 bases. The germline V gene has CDR1 SGHRS and CDR2 YFSETQ. The CDR3 is 15 amino acids. The CDR3 reads CASSQTGGPNQPQHF. The CDR3, as DNA: TGCGCCAGCTCCCAAACAGGGGGTCCTAATCAGCCCCAGCATTTT. The full variable domain, its missing parts supplied by reference TRBV5-1 and TRBJ1-5, is KAGVTQTPRYLIKTRGQQVTLSCSPISGHRSVSWYQQTPGQGLQFLFEYFSETQRNKGNFPGRFSGRQFSNSRSEMNVSTLELGDSALYLCASSQTGGPNQPQHFGDGTRLSIL.

V usage is TRBV20-1 and J usage is TRBJ2-7, with 10 bases lining up with TRBD2. There are 14 residues in the CDR3. The germline V gene has CDR1 DFQATT and CDR2 SNEGSKA (reference sequence). Germline trimming cut 5 bases from V and 6 bases from J; bases unmatched to any gene: 10. DNA for the CDR3: TGCAGTGCTCGCAGCGGGAGGGGGTTACTCGAGCAGTACTTC. Its translation: CSARSGRGLLEQYF.

This clonotype was seen a few times. The chain uses TRBV12-3 or TRBV12-4 and TRBJ2-7, with 13 bases aligning to TRBD2. This CDR3 is 16 amino acids long. J gave up 4 bases and V 6 bases, and 9 bases lay outside the gene matches. The DNA for the CDR3 is TGTGCCAGCAGCCTGACTAGCGGGGGGATAAGTTACGAGCAGTACTTC. It codes for CASSLTSGGISYEQYF.

This clonotype was seen more than once but under ten times. The chain links TRBV3-1 to TRBJ1-4; D is unclear. Germline CDR1 and CDR2: LGHDT and YNNKEL (reference sequence). This CDR3 is 12 amino acids long. The V gene lost 4 bases and the J gene lost 10 bases, with 10 bases spanning the gap. In DNA form, the CDR3 reads TGTGCCAGCAGCCTCGGGGAGGGAAAACTGTTTTTT. Residues: CASSLGEGKLFF.